This TCR beta chain originates from a study of T cells in localized non-small cell lung cancer. V trimming: 4 bases; J trimming: 3 bases; junction bases outside the gene matches: 2. Germline-derived CDR1 and CDR2 are SGHTA and FQGTGA. The CDR3 sequence is 14 residues long. Data came from immunoSEQ multiplex PCR; TCRdb stores just in-frame clones and leaves some out. Among 12,000 or so clones listed, around 80% were seen once. This clonotype was sampled from a male donor at least 60 years old with stage I lung adenocarcinoma. The chain uses TRBV7-3 and TRBJ1-5; 8 bases match TRBD1. The sample consisted of peripheral blood, taken before any cancer treatment. CDR3 loop: CASSSQGVNQPQHF. CDR3 DNA: TGTGCCAGCAGCTCACAGGGGGTCAATCAGCCCCAGCATTTT.